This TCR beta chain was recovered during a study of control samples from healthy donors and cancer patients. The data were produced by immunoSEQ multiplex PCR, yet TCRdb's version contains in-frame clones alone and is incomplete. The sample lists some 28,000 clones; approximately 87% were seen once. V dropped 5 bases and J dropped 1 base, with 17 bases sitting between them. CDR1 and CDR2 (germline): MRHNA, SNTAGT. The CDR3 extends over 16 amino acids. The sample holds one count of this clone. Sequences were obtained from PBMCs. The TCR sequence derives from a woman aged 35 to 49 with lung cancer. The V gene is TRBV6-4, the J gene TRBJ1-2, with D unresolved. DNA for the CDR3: TGTGCCAGCAGTCCCGGCGGAGAGGGAGTTAACTATGGCTACACCTTC. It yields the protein CASSPGGEGVNYGYTF.